Below, 14 T cell receptor beta chains from the same sample are listed, as sequenced in a study of T cell repertoires in cytomegalovirus infection. TCRdb reprocessed the reads via MiXCR and lists one record per CDR3 protein. The repertoire has under 600,000 distinct CDR3 sequences, 15% to 20% of them found once; the top ten carry under 30%. Sample: CD8+ T cells from PBMCs. The source is a human donor in good health (CMV status not recorded). Some clones in this sample may be carry-over from other donors' samples.

This clonotype occurred many times. The chain is built from TRBV7-2 and TRBJ1-2; D remains ambiguous. Trimming took 5 bases from V and 2 from J, leaving 9 bases between them. From germline, CDR1 is SGHTA and CDR2 FQGNSA. CDR3 length: 13 residues. The CDR3 protein is CASSAIWNYGYTF. The CDR3 bases are TGTGCCAGCAGCGCCATTTGGAACTATGGCTACACCTTC.

This clonotype occurred a few times. This chain uses TRBV28 with TRBJ2-3; possibly TRBD2 for D (6 bases). V dropped 6 bases and J dropped 3 bases, with 16 bases sitting between them. Looked up from germline, CDR1 is MDHEN and CDR2 is SYDVKM. The CDR3 is 15 residues long. CDR3 nucleotides: TGTGCCAGCAGGGACCAGGGACTGAATACAGATACGCAGTATTTT. Its translation is CASRDQGLNTDTQYF. Full variable domain (rest looked up from reference TRBV28 and TRBJ2-3): DVKVTQSSRYLVKRTGEKVFLECVQDMDHENMFWYRQDPGLGLRLIYFSYDVKMKEKGDIPEGYSVSREKKERFSLILESASTNQTSMYLCASRDQGLNTDTQYFGPGTRLTVL.

This clonotype has ten or more counts. A junction boundary mismatches the germline segment, possibly from a read error. The chain has TRBV12-3 or TRBV12-4 and TRBJ1-1, with TRBD1 as a possible D gene (5 bases). The CDR3 is made up of 13 amino acids. Written as DNA, the CDR3 is TGTGCCAGCAGCTTAGCAGGGTACACTGAAGCTTTCTTT. Translation gives CASSLAGYTEAFF.

At least ten counts were recorded for this clonotype. The CDR3 DNA follows: TGTGCCAGCGGTACTAGCGGGGGGTCGATCGATGAGCAGTTCTTC. Translation gives CASGTSGGSIDEQFF. The chain carries TRBV2 and TRBJ2-1; 12 bases are a match to TRBD2. The germline V gene has CDR1 SNHLY and CDR2 FYNNEI. The V and J ends lost 8 bases and 8 bases, in that order; junction bases with no gene match: 10. The CDR3 runs to 15 residues.

This clonotype was found once. V gene TRBV14 combines with J gene TRBJ1-2, with D perhaps matching TRBD1 (5 bases). Germline CDR1 is SGHDN and CDR2 is FVKESK. There are 13 residues in the CDR3. V gave up 0 bases and J gave up 8 bases, with 10 bases separating them. CDR3 sequence: CASSQDKRTGYTF. The CDR3, as DNA: TGTGCCAGCAGCCAAGATAAGAGGACAGGCTACACCTTC. The variable domain in full, with the rest retrieved from reference TRBV14 and TRBJ1-2, is EAGVTQFPSHSVIEKGQTVTLRCDPISGHDNLYWYRRVMGKEIKFLLHFVKESKQDESGMPNNRFLAERTGGTYSTLKVQPAELEDSGVYFCASSQDKRTGYTFGSGTRLTVV.

This clonotype was picked up many times. The chain combines TRBV7-2 with TRBJ2-3; 9 nucleotides match TRBD2. Germline values: CDR1 SGHTA, CDR2 FQGNSA. The CDR3 is 17 residues long. With V trimmed by 5 bases and J by 2 bases, 11 bases remained unmatched. The CDR3 is CASSAPGLALLTDTQYF. The CDR3 DNA follows: TGTGCCAGCAGCGCACCGGGACTAGCATTACTCACAGATACGCAGTATTTT. Variable domain in full (rest from reference TRBV7-2 and TRBJ2-3): GAGVSQSPSNKVTEKGKDVELRCDPISGHTALYWYRQSLGQGLEFLIYFQGNSAPDKSGLPSDRFSAERTGGSVSTLTIQRTQQEDSAVYLCASSAPGLALLTDTQYFGPGTRLTVL.

The chain combines TRBV4-1 with TRBJ2-7; 9 bases are a match to TRBD2. Germline V gene sequence: CDR1 MGHRA, CDR2 YSYEKL. There are 13 residues in the CDR3. V was pared by 3 bases and J by 6 bases, with 3 bases of the junction left unmatched. The CDR3 loop is CASSHSSGTEQYF. The CDR3 DNA reads TGCGCCAGCAGCCATTCTAGCGGGACCGAGCAGTACTTC.

There are many counts of this clonotype. The rearrangement links TRBV7-8 to TRBJ1-1; D uncertain. This CDR3 is built from 13 residues. Germline V gene lookup returns CDR1 SGHVS and CDR2 FQNEAQ. Trimming shortened V by 2 bases and J by 5 bases, and 9 bases separated the two germline ends. This CDR3 is CASSLNLRTEAFF. The CDR3 bases are TGTGCCAGCAGCTTAAACCTCAGAACTGAAGCTTTCTTT.

This clonotype was picked up many times. This chain links TRBV7-3 with TRBJ2-1; 10 bases are shared with TRBD1. This CDR3 contains 15 residues. Germline trimming cut 5 bases from V and 9 bases from J; bases unmatched to any gene: 10. From germline, CDR1 is SGHTA and CDR2 FQGTGA. CDR3: CASSPGQGVRGEQFF. CDR3 nucleotide sequence: TGTGCCAGCAGCCCCGGACAGGGGGTACGGGGTGAGCAGTTCTTC.

This clonotype was seen a few times. The chain recombines TRBV6-6 with TRBJ2-7; maybe TRBD2 (5 bases). The CDR3 consists of 16 residues. Germline lookup yields CDR1 MNHNY and CDR2 SVGAGI (reference sequence). V lost 5 bases and J lost 2, with 19 bases in between. The CDR3 reads CASSEGIGILTYEQYF. DNA of the CDR3: TGTGCCAGCAGTGAGGGTATCGGGATCCTTACCTACGAGCAGTACTTC.

Comments on this clonotype: Likely a read error: the CDR3 ends without its conserved phenylalanine or tryptophan. The chain carries TRBV11-2 and TRBJ1-2; D gene unclear. The CDR3 covers 16 residues. Germline CDR1 SGHAT, CDR2 FQNNGV. V was clipped by 5 bases and J by 0 bases, with 16 bases between them. The chain's CDR3 is CASSPALPIANYGYTL. The CDR3 DNA follows: TGTGCCAGCAGCCCTGCCTTACCCATAGCTAACTATGGCTACACCTTA.

The chain recombines TRBV9 with TRBJ1-3; 9 positions agree with TRBD1. Trimming removed 3 bases from V and 6 bases from J; junction bases left unmatched: 13. This CDR3 comprises 17 residues. The germline CDR1 and CDR2 sequences are SGDLS and YYNGEE. The CDR3 loop is CASSAGGGTGIKNTIYF. DNA of the CDR3: TGTGCCAGCAGCGCTGGAGGGGGGACAGGGATAAAAAACACCATATATTTT. Complete variable domain (other parts from reference TRBV9 and TRBJ1-3): DSGVTQTPKHLITATGQRVTLRCSPRSGDLSVYWYQQSLDQGLQFLIQYYNGEERAKGNILERFSAQQFPDLHSELNLSSLELGDSALYFCASSAGGGTGIKNTIYFGEGSWLTVV.

In this sample, this clonotype turned up a few times. This chain joins TRBV27 and TRBJ2-4, with TRBD1 identical over 9 bases. This CDR3 has 15 amino acids. The trim removed 8 bases at V and 3 bases at J, leaving 8 bases unmatched. Germline CDR1 is MNHEY and CDR2 is SMNVEV (reference sequence). The chain's CDR3 is CASRRQGEGKNIQYF. As DNA, the CDR3 is TGTGCCAGCCGGAGACAGGGGGAAGGCAAAAACATTCAGTACTTC.

This chain uses TRBV29-1 with TRBJ2-7; D assignment may be TRBD1 or TRBD2 (5 bases each). Germline loops: CDR1 SQVTM, CDR2 ANQGSEA. Trimming cost V 7 bases and J 3 bases, with 10 bases left between them. The CDR3 length is 11 residues. CDR3 sequence: CSAGGGYEQYF. CDR3 coding DNA: TGCAGCGCGGGTGGGGGCTACGAGCAGTACTTC.